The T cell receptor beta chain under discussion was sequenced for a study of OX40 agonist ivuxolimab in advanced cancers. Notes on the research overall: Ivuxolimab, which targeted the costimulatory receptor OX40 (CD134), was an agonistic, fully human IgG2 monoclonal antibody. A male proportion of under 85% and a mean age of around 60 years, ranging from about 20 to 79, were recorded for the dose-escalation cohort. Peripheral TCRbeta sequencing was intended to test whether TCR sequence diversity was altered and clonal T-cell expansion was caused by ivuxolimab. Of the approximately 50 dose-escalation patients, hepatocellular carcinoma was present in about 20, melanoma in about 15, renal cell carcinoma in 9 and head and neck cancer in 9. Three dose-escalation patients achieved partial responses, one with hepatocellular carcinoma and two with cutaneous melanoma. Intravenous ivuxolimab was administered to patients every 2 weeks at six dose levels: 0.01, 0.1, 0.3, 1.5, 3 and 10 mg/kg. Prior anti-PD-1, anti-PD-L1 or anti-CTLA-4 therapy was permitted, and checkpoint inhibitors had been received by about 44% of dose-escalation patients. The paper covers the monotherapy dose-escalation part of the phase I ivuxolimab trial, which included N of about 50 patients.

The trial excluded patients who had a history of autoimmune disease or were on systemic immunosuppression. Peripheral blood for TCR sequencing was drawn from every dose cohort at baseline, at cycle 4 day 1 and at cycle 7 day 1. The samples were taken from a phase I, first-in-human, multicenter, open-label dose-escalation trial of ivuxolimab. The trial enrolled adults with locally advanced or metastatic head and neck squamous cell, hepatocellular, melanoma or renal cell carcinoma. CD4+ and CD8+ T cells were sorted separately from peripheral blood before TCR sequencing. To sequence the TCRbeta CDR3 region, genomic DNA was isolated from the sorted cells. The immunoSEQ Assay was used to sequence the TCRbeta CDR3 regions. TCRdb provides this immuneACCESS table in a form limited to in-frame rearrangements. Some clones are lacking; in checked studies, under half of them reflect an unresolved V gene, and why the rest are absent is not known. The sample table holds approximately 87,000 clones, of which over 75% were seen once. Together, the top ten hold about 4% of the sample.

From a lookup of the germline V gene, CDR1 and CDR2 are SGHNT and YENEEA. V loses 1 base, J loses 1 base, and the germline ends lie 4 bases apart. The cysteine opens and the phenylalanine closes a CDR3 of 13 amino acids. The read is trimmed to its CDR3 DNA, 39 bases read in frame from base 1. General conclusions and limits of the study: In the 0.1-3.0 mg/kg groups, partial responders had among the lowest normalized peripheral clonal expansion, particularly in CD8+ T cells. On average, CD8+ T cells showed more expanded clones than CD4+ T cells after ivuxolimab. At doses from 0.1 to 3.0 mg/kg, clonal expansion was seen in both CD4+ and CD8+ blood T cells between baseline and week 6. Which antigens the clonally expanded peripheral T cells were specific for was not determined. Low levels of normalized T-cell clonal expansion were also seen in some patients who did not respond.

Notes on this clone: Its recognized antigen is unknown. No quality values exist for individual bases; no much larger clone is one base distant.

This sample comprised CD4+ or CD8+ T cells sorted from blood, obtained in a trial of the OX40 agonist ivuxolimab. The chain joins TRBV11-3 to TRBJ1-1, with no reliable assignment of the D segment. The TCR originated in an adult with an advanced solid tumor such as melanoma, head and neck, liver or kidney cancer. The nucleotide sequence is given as TGTGCCAGCAGCTTAGCAGGGAACACTGAAGCTTTCTTT. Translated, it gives CASSLAGNTEAFF.